These 18 T cell receptor beta chains came from one sample sequenced in a study of blood T cells in healthy people across ages. The second PCR ran roughly 7 to 12 cycles with a sample-barcoded 5' primer and J-beta primers. Each CDR3 protein is one row after TCRdb ran MiXCR on the 5' RACE reads. The table has 600,000 or so distinct CDR3 sequences, more than 45% seen once. The sample consisted of blood. Receptors were obtained from a man at least 80 years old in good health.

In regard to this clonotype: The junction departs from the called germline gene at one end, perhaps through a read error. The chain links TRBV10-3 to TRBJ2-2, with TRBD2 matching 9 bases. This CDR3 has 16 residues. The germline gives CDR1 ENHRY, CDR2 SYGVKD. The CDR3 protein is CAISEKVAGESGELFF. The CDR3 DNA reads as TGCGCCATCAGTGAGAAAGTAGCGGGGGAATCCGGGGAGCTGTTTTTT.

The chain joins TRBV20-1 to TRBJ2-3, with a tentative D call TRBD2 (7 bases). This CDR3 contains 15 residues. Trimming stripped 6 bases from V and 2 bases from J, with 18 bases between. The V gene's germline CDR1 is DFQATT and CDR2 SNEGSKA (reference sequence). For the CDR3, the DNA is TGCAGTGCAGGGGGGGGAGGTCCCAACACAGATACGCAGTATTTT. Protein: CSAGGGGPNTDTQYF.

This clonotype was recorded at least ten times. V and J are TRBV6-5 and TRBJ2-5, with D perhaps TRBD2 (6 bases). The CDR3 has 16 amino acids. The germline V gene has CDR1 MNHEY and CDR2 SVGAGI. CDR3 protein: CGRGMERARFQETQYF. The CDR3 coding sequence is TGTGGACGTGGTATGGAGCGGGCTAGATTCCAAGAGACCCAGTACTTC.

This clonotype was detected a few times. This chain connects TRBV20-1 to TRBJ2-1, with a possible D match to TRBD1 (7 bases). This CDR3 is 13 amino acids long. Looked up from germline, CDR1 is DFQATT and CDR2 is SNEGSKA (reference sequence). Trimming pared 3 bases from V and 6 bases from J, leaving 12 bases between. The CDR3 protein is CSASQGGTNEQFF. For the CDR3, the DNA is TGCAGTGCTAGTCAGGGGGGAACCAATGAGCAGTTCTTC.

The rearrangement links TRBV12-3 or TRBV12-4 to TRBJ2-7; D unclear. Between the trimmed V and J ends, which lost 3 bases and 0 bases, there was a span of 12 bases. This CDR3 is built from 15 residues. CDR3 nucleotide sequence: TGTGCCAGCAGTTTCAGAAGGATGAGCTCCTACGAGCAGTACTTC. This sequence encodes CASSFRRMSSYEQYF.

This clonotype showed up just a few times. This sequence joins TRBV6-2 or TRBV6-3 and TRBJ2-7; no definite D call. The CDR3 loop spans 12 amino acids. V lost 8 bases to trimming and J lost 2 bases, with 10 bases between them. Germline V gene sequence: CDR1 MNHEY, CDR2 SVGEGT. CDR3 amino acids: CASRTATYEQYF. CDR3 coding DNA: TGTGCCAGCCGGACGGCTACCTACGAGCAGTACTTC.

This clonotype was counted only a few times. This rearrangement joins TRBV29-1 to TRBJ2-3; TRBD2 agrees at 7 bases. V trimming: 3 bases; J trimming: 5 bases; junction bases outside the gene matches: 11. Germline CDR1 and CDR2: SQVTM and ANQGSEA. CDR3 size: 15 residues. As DNA, the CDR3 is TGCAGCGTTGACGGAAGACCCGGGGGGAGAGATACGCAGTATTTT. Its translation: CSVDGRPGGRDTQYF.

The rearrangement uses TRBV29-1 and TRBJ2-7, with D unclear. This CDR3 is 12 amino acids long. The germline V gene encodes CDR1 SQVTM and CDR2 ANQGSEA. The V and J ends lost 7 bases and 5 bases respectively, with 15 bases between them. For the CDR3, the DNA is TGCAGCGCCGAATCCCCGTCCCACGAGCAGTACTTC. It encodes CSAESPSHEQYF.

The chain carries TRBV20-1 and TRBJ2-3; 14 bases align to TRBD2. CDR3 length: 19 residues. The V gene's germline CDR1 is DFQATT and CDR2 SNEGSKA (reference sequence). The V and J ends lost 5 bases and 6 bases, in that order; junction bases with no gene match: 19. The DNA of the CDR3 is TGCAGTGCTGGAACCAGGACAGGGGCGACTAGCGGGAGGGCCGATACGCAGTATTTT. It codes for CSAGTRTGATSGRADTQYF.

CDR3 sequence (DNA): TGTGCCAGCAGTGCACCCGCGCGGGGGGAGCTGTTTTTT. This translates into CASSAPARGELFF. This chain connects TRBV6-5 to TRBJ2-2; no reliable D call. Trimming removed 5 bases at V and 8 bases at J, with 12 bases between. This CDR3 has 13 amino acids. Germline lookup yields CDR1 MNHEY and CDR2 SVGAGI.

This chain joins TRBV27 and TRBJ2-5; the match to TRBD1 covers 7 bases. The CDR3 has 15 residues. The germline gives CDR1 MNHEY, CDR2 SMNVEV (reference sequence). V shed 5 bases, J shed 3 bases, and the junction held 9 bases outside the gene matches. CDR3 in DNA: TGTGCCAGCAGTGGCTCAAGACAGGGAAAAGAGACCCAGTACTTC. Residues: CASSGSRQGKETQYF.

The chain combines TRBV20-1 with TRBJ2-5; unclear D gene. Germline V gene sequence: CDR1 DFQATT, CDR2 SNEGSKA (reference sequence). V lost 0 bases and J lost 1, with 12 bases in between. The CDR3 has 15 amino acids. CDR3 in amino acids: CSARDPRNFQETQYF. The CDR3 region has the DNA TGCAGTGCTAGAGATCCCCGGAATTTCCAAGAGACCCAGTACTTC.

With respect to this clonotype: A clone one base away is much larger, so this may be a read error. The chain has TRBV6-5 and TRBJ1-5, with D perhaps TRBD1 (6 bases). The CDR3 extends over 15 amino acids. From germline, CDR1 is MNHEY and CDR2 SVGAGI. V gave up 10 bases and J gave up 2 bases, with 18 bases separating them. The CDR3 here is CATQVSGGGNQPQHF. CDR3 nucleotide sequence: TGTGCCACGCAGGTGTCCGGGGGCGGCAATCAGCCCCAGCATTTT.

This rearrangement joins TRBV6-2 or TRBV6-3 to TRBJ2-3; 13 bases agree with TRBD2. Germline CDR1 and CDR2: MNHEY and SVGEGT. This CDR3 has 17 amino acids. V shed 2 bases, J shed 5 bases, and the junction held 7 bases outside the gene matches. CDR3 DNA sequence: TGTGCCAGCAGTTACATTGGACTAGCGGGAGTATTAGATACGCAGTATTTT. It is translated as CASSYIGLAGVLDTQYF.

This clonotype was detected a few times. V is TRBV9 and J is TRBJ1-2, with D uncertain. Trimming took 0 bases from V and 8 from J, leaving 14 bases between them. Germline CDR1 reads SGDLS; CDR2 reads YYNGEE. This CDR3 is 14 amino acids long. The CDR3 spells CASSVGNRPEGYTF. The CDR3 bases are TGTGCCAGCAGCGTAGGAAACAGACCTGAGGGCTACACCTTC.

The CDR3 loop reads CASGPRGFYEQYF. The CDR3 DNA is TGTGCCAGCGGACCGCGGGGCTTCTACGAGCAGTACTTC. The chain employs TRBV3-1 and TRBJ2-7, with D possibly TRBD2 on 6 matching bases. The CDR3 totals 13 residues. Germline V gives CDR1 LGHDT, CDR2 YNNKEL (reference sequence). V lost 8 bases and J 3 bases, leaving 14 bases between the germline ends.

The V and J genes are TRBV29-1 and TRBJ2-1; D is unresolved. The CDR3 covers 14 residues. Germline V gene lookup returns CDR1 SQVTM and CDR2 ANQGSEA. The V end lost 5 bases, the J end lost 0 bases, and 11 bases lay between the germline ends. The CDR3 region has the DNA TGCAGCGTTACAACTGGAAGCTCCTACAATGAGCAGTTCTTC. The encoded protein is CSVTTGSSYNEQFF.

This clonotype showed up just once. The chain links TRBV30 to TRBJ2-1, with TRBD2 identical over 9 bases. Germline V gene lookup returns CDR1 GTSNPN and CDR2 SVGIG (reference sequence). The CDR3 covers 16 residues. The V segment lost 3 bases and the J segment 4 bases; nucleotides outside the gene matches: 10. The CDR3 region is CAWRTYLAGEYNEQFF. The CDR3 nucleotides are TGTGCCTGGAGAACCTACTTAGCGGGAGAGTACAATGAGCAGTTCTTC.